This paragraph covers one T cell receptor beta chain sequence. Its target is unknown. Via 5' RACE with UMI labels, TRB cDNA libraries were prepared. TCRdb processed the 5' RACE reads again and assigns one entry to each CDR3 protein, with no DNA. The sample has 75,000 or so distinct CDR3 sequences. These data come from a study of CXCR3-negative and CXCR3-positive naive CD8 T cells. Study-wide context: The libraries together contributed 120 million to 150 million TRB reads, each supplying about 1.5 +/- 0.3 million.

By phenotype, naive CD8+ T cells were CD45RO-CCR7+CD27+CD95-. Study-level points and caveats: Most assays were run on fresh PBMCs (CXCR3 expression partially decreased after cryopreservation). CXCR3-positive naive cells had more hydrophobic TRB CDR3s than CXCR3-negative naive cells.

The clonotype comes from a human donor in good health. Some clones in this sample may be carry-over from other donors' samples. Material: naive CXCR3- CD8+ T cells from blood. Subset of the sample: CD45RO-CCR7+CD27+CD95- naive CD8+ T cells lacking CXCR3 (TNR3-).

CDR3 sequence: CASSMTVDEQFF. The chain has TRBV19 and TRBJ2-1. The CDR3 length is 12 residues. The germline gives CDR1 LNHDA, CDR2 SQIVND (reference sequence).